A few counts support the clone carrying this T cell receptor beta chain. Its target is unknown. The sample comes from a study of cytomegalovirus exposure and HLA in healthy donors. Turning to the study itself: The study's early data release held about 85 million unique TCRs from HLA-typed donors.

Whole-study findings and limits: Researchers reported that a few CMV-associated chains were confirmed in vitro as CMV antigen-specific. Other equally common chains were less clonally expanded than HLA-associated TCR beta chains, a later analysis showed. The dataset shows that most TCR sequences were rare, while some public TCRs occurred in many donors.

The PCR contained 60 Vbeta and 13 Jbeta primers. Assay used: immunoSEQ multiplex PCR; TCRdb lists only in-frame clones, some missing. The sample gives approximately 170,000 clones, around 80% of which show up once; 1% is in the top ten. Trimming removed 5 bases from V and 3 bases from J; junction bases left unmatched: 7. Germline CDR1 is LNHDA and CDR2 is SQIVND (reference sequence). This CDR3 region has 15 residues. The V and J genes are TRBV19 and TRBJ1-1; TRBD1 aligns across 9 bases. The receptor comes from a woman aged 40 to 55 in good health and CMV-seronegative. Sequencing was done on a sample of PBMCs. CDR3 protein: CASSDWTGADTEAFF. The CDR3 bases are TGTGCCAGTAGTGATTGGACAGGGGCGGACACTGAAGCTTTCTTT.